This T cell receptor (beta chain) was captured in a study of cytomegalovirus exposure and HLA in healthy donors (dated by TCRdb to between 2016 and 2019). Describing the broader study: In an earlier analysis of some 550 of the donors, approximately 260 Gb of sequence data and 90 million to 120 million unique TCR beta sequences from some 170 million T cells were reported. Roughly 310 gigabases of sequencing data and approximately 84 million unique TCR sequences were included in an early release covering 500 to 750 HLA-typed donors. Of the roughly 400 genotyped donors, 65% to 90% fell in the genetic ancestry cluster associated with self-reported Caucasian donors. The study aimed to test whether signatures of past pathogen exposure could be identified by cataloging public T cell receptors. The study profiled the T cell repertoires of 666 subjects by immunosequencing and related them to cytomegalovirus serostatus. Besides the first cohort of more than 650 subjects, a separate validation cohort made up of over 95 different subjects was used. The study combined high-throughput TCR immunosequencing, statistical association of individual TCRs with disease status, and machine learning to predict cytomegalovirus infection status. In a later analysis, previously published TCR beta repertoires from several hundred donors were re-analyzed and high-resolution HLA genotyping was added so that TCR occurrence patterns could be studied. The later analysis used no new phenotypic data to find candidate immune exposures, relying instead on TCR beta sequences and their occurrence across donors. In an earlier analysis of 500 to 650 of the donors, high-throughput TCR beta sequencing was used to judge whether each TCR beta V gene segment behaved as functional or pseudogenic. Alongside the repertoire data, information on donor age, sex, ethnicity and CMV serostatus was compiled. Genome-wide SNP genotypes for about 60% of the roughly 700 donors were used in a later genetic analysis, which treated that subset as a discovery cohort. Every discovery cohort repertoire had been produced on one sequencing platform. HLA typing included class I and class II loci at four-digit resolution. The number of typed donors differed by locus: roughly 620-640 for A, B, C, DRB1 and DQB1; roughly 510 for DQA1; 606 for DPA1; and roughly 450 for DPB1. Because of strong linkage in the cohort, roughly five DR-DQ haplotypes were treated as single units for association and clustering. On average, around 200,000 unique TCR beta nucleotide sequences were sequenced per donor among several hundred genotyped donors of the cohort, with 15% to 20% of those sequences being non-productive. The paper as a whole reports these results and caveats: Linkage disequilibrium might explain the correlated functional status among segregating V segments, but an unknown experimental factor could not be ruled out. The classifier was reported to diagnose cytomegalovirus status with high specificity and sensitivity in both the original cohort and the validation cohort. In a later analysis, the rate of TCR association differed among HLA loci, with DRB1 alleles having the most associated TCRs and HLA-C alleles having the fewest. The study listed around 160 TCR beta chains as associated with cytomegalovirus. Because HLA typing was unavailable for some donors at each locus, only the typed subset was used in association tests. Because the 87-base-pair reads could not distinguish some IMGT-functional V segments, including TRBV6-2 and TRBV6-3, those segments were excluded. In this cohort, only TCR beta chains were sequenced, and detectable features were limited by the absence of alpha or paired-chain data. According to a later analysis, parvovirus B19, influenza, CMV and Epstein-Barr virus appeared linked to several top co-occurrence clusters. The only immune exposure information available for the cohort was CMV serostatus. Compared with equally common non-associated chains, HLA-associated TCR beta chains in a later analysis were more clonally expanded and had lower generation probabilities. A further reported finding was that TCR beta sequences accurately predicted the HLA-A and HLA-B alleles for most subjects in the first cohort. Specific HLA alleles were associated with over 15,000 TCR beta sequences at a false discovery rate of 0.05 in a later analysis. Broadly in line with IMGT annotations, most TCR beta V segments showed up in productive rearrangements about 87% or about 30% of the time in an earlier analysis of around 600 of the donors. In vitro tests confirmed that a few of the cytomegalovirus-associated TCR beta chains recognize cytomegalovirus antigens. A group of highly shared sequence variants was considered likely to be a technical artifact of the sequencing pipeline. According to a later genetic analysis, donors in an Asian-associated ancestry cluster had fewer N-insertions in productive TCRs than the approximately 650-donor mean. The earlier analysis of approximately 540 of the donors excluded some 15 rarely observed V segments, including chromosome 9 orphons, because counts were too low. According to a later analysis, most CMV-associated TCR beta chains appeared to be HLA-restricted, and the HLA associations seemed to be driven largely by CMV exposure. According to the authors, the approach could potentially be generalized to other disease states and immunological phenotypes. A later genetic analysis associated a missense DCLRE1C variant with V-gene and J-gene trimming of TCR beta chains, and an independent cohort replicated the association. The presence/absence analyses assumed that sequencing depth was roughly uniform across donors, and that assumption may not be true. Strong co-occurrence of HLA alleles, especially DR and DQ, made assigning TCR associations to individual alleles difficult. Most TCR sequences were observed very rarely across donors, whereas some public TCRs were present in many individuals.

In total, over 600 healthy bone marrow donors made up the cohort. At the time of sampling, every cohort member was nominally healthy, though immune exposures that went unrecorded were likely present. The donor tested CMV seropositive and was one of the 289 seropositive cohort members. Each donor provided a peripheral blood sample, and peripheral blood mononuclear cells were used for TCR beta sequencing. Genomic DNA was extracted from the blood cell samples with the Qiagen DNeasy Blood Extraction Kit. Concerning this clone: What antigen it recognizes has not been identified. There are no base qualities to consult, and no much larger clone falls within one base.

Library generation was performed with the immunoSEQ multiplex PCR assay. The multiplex PCR relied on a mix of 60 forward primers for TCR Vbeta segments and 13 reverse primers for TCR Jbeta segments. Amplification of the CDR3 region of rearranged TCR beta genes was performed with a multiplex PCR assay on genomic DNA. Amplified TCR beta libraries were sequenced as 87-base-pair reads on the Illumina HiSeq System. The paper's processing steps were these. A later analysis counted some 74 million unique TCR beta chains across the 640 or so repertoires, and some 11 million of these chains were shared by at least two donors. Raw reads were error-corrected and collapsed into unique sequences with a nearest-neighbor algorithm that merged closely related sequences to remove PCR and sequencing errors. To assign V, D and J gene segments, CDR3 sequences were aligned to IMGT reference sequences. For a sequence to be retained, at least a six-nucleotide match to both a V gene segment and a J gene segment was required. A rearrangement counted as productive if the CDR3 had no stop codons and remained in frame with V and J, and every other rearrangement counted as non-productive. CDR3 was defined according to IMGT convention as the region running from the second conserved V-encoded cysteine to the conserved J-encoded phenylalanine. The earlier analysis of about 560 of the donors excluded any sequence lacking an unambiguous match to a single V gene segment. In an earlier analysis of approximately 590 of the donors, a V segment was called functional when productive rearrangements were above 56.7%, and segregating when the standard deviation between donors exceeded 5%. A statistical classification framework was built to diagnose cytomegalovirus status from the catalog of TCR beta chain sequences. In a later analysis, V and J genes were assigned by comparing TCR nucleotide sequences against IMGT/GENE-DB human TR gene sequences. Using the TCRdist pipeline, a later analysis assigned CDR3 sequences along with most-parsimonious VDJ recombination scenarios. In a later analysis, each TCR beta chain was defined by its CDR3 amino acid sequence together with its V-gene family, and reads without a unique V-gene family were excluded. To address suspected cross-contamination and a sequencing artifact, a later analysis removed around 600 highly shared, low-generation-probability nucleotide sequences. For each public chain, a later analysis derived a clonal expansion index from normalized ranks of inferred template counts within each repertoire. Generation probabilities in a later analysis came from a VDJ recombination model fitted to out-of-frame rearrangements, and those results were checked against IGoR. A later analysis scored TCR-TCR, TCR-HLA and TCR-CMV co-occurrence with hypergeometric tests, applying a repertoire-size bias correction to TCR pairs. In a later analysis, false discovery rates were estimated by permuting HLA or CMV assignments 20 times. In a later analysis, co-occurring TCRs were grouped using DBSCAN, and TCRdist sequence similarity was added for clustering within HLA-allele-positive subsets. Co-occurrence clustering excluded repertoires with fewer than 30,000 or more than 120,000 public chains, plus five with anomalous nucleotide sharing. TCRdb obtained this table from immuneACCESS and retained in-frame rearrangements with V and J assigned. These tables miss some clones; where compared with another copy, unresolved V genes account for less than half of the shortfall, and the remainder is unexplained. That table furnishes V, J and clone size, whereas the DNA furnished D and trimming. This sample is represented by 90,000 to 150,000 clones; approximately 80% of them were singletons. Of the sample, about 5.8% is held by the ten largest clones.

Trimming takes 4 bases off V and 4 bases off J; junction bases not matched to a gene: 7. In the germline V gene, CDR1 corresponds to SGDLS and CDR2 to YYNGEE. Inclusive of the bounding cysteine and phenylalanine, the CDR3 is 15 residues long. This entry keeps only the CDR3 DNA: 45 bases, framed from base 1. The clonotype comes from a man younger than 30 in good health and CMV-seropositive. Sequencing was done on a sample of PBMCs. The V gene is TRBV9 and the J gene is TRBJ2-3; 9 of the junction bases match TRBD2. The DNA is as follows: TGTGCCAGCAGCTCTATAGCGGGAGTCGCAGATACGCAGTATTTT. The translation is CASSSIAGVADTQYF.